The 3 T cell receptor beta chains in this list originate from one sample, sequenced in a study of T-cell reconstitution after alpha-beta-depleted transplantation in children. Unique molecular identifiers tagged the TCRbeta library. TCRdb analysed the PCR reads with MiXCR anew, one entry per CDR3 protein. In the table there are hundreds of thousands of distinct CDR3 sequences, around a third of which are singletons. The material sequenced was PBMCs from the stem cell graft donor, taken from the stem cell graft. The receptors here all came from a human donor who donated a stem cell graft to a child with aplastic anemia.

This clonotype has a handful of counts. The chain joins TRBV29-1 to TRBJ2-7; 13 bases fit TRBD2. Germline-derived CDR1 and CDR2 are SQVTM and ANQGSEA. With V trimmed by 7 bases and J by 0 bases, 9 bases remained unmatched. The CDR3 is 16 amino acids. The CDR3 reads CSARGTSGKSSYEQYF. The CDR3 coding sequence is TGCAGCGCTCGGGGGACTAGCGGGAAGAGCTCCTACGAGCAGTACTTC.

The J gene is TRBJ1-2, the V gene TRBV12-3 or TRBV12-4; 8 bases match TRBD1. The CDR3 has 12 residues. The junction had 3 bases not matched to a gene; V was cut back by 4 bases and J by 8 bases. This CDR3 reads CASSWRQGGYTF. CDR3 DNA sequence: TGTGCCAGCAGTTGGCGACAGGGGGGCTACACCTTC.

V is TRBV5-1 and J is TRBJ1-1; 7 bases agree with TRBD1. In germline, CDR1 is SGHRS, CDR2 YFSETQ. The CDR3 loop spans 15 amino acids. J gave up 5 bases and V 0 bases, and 7 bases lay outside the gene matches. CDR3: CASSLEGQLRTEAFF. CDR3 sequence (DNA): TGCGCCAGCAGCTTGGAGGGACAGCTTCGAACTGAAGCTTTCTTT. The variable domain in full, with the rest retrieved from reference TRBV5-1 and TRBJ1-1, is KAGVTQTPRYLIKTRGQQVTLSCSPISGHRSVSWYQQTPGQGLQFLFEYFSETQRNKGNFPGRFSGRQFSNSRSEMNVSTLELGDSALYLCASSLEGQLRTEAFFGQGTRLTVV.